These 11 T cell receptor beta chains were all obtained from the same sample, sequenced in a study of T-cell reconstitution after alpha-beta-depleted transplantation in children. Unique molecular identifiers were incorporated when the TCRbeta library was constructed. MiXCR was run by TCRdb on the PCR reads, yielding one entry per CDR3 protein. Of hundreds of thousands of distinct CDR3 sequences in the sample, around 15% were seen once. The material was PBMCs, mostly from graft donor cells, obtained 360 days after TCRalphabeta/CD19-depleted stem cell transplant. All receptors come from a male patient aged 2 to 9 who had a stem cell transplant for acute lymphoblastic leukemia, so the T cells may come from the graft donor.

This chain joins TRBV6-2 or TRBV6-3 and TRBJ2-7, with D maybe TRBD1 (6 bases). The CDR3 consists of 13 residues. Trimming took 6 bases from V and 5 from J, leaving 14 bases between them. Germline V CDR1 and CDR2: MNHEY, SVGEGT. The CDR3 loop reads CASRESGVHEQYF. DNA of the CDR3: TGTGCCAGCAGGGAATCAGGGGTCCACGAGCAGTACTTC.

The V gene is TRBV6-1, the J gene TRBJ2-1; D possibly corresponds to TRBD2 (5 bases). The V end lost 4 bases, the J end lost 1 base, and 14 bases lay between the germline ends. The germline V gene has CDR1 MNHNS and CDR2 SASEGT. The CDR3 has 16 amino acids. CDR3 nucleotide sequence: TGTGCCAGCAGTGCTTTGGGGAGTTTATCCTACAATGAGCAGTTCTTC. It encodes CASSALGSLSYNEQFF.

This chain uses TRBV7-9 with TRBJ2-1; no firm D call. Germline lookup yields CDR1 SEHNR and CDR2 FQNEAQ (reference sequence). The V end was cut by 4 bases, the J end by 8 bases, with 12 bases between. The CDR3 is 13 residues long. The CDR3 DNA reads TGTGCCAGCAGCTACGGGCAGACGCATGAGCAGTTCTTC. It codes for CASSYGQTHEQFF.

The CDR3 loop is CASSHRDRFYEQYF. The CDR3 DNA is TGTGCCAGCAGCCACCGGGACCGATTCTACGAGCAGTACTTC. This sequence joins TRBV13 and TRBJ2-7; TRBD1 or TRBD2 may be the D gene (5 bases each). The CDR3 spans 14 residues. Trimming shortened V by 5 bases and J by 3 bases, and 14 bases separated the two germline ends. Germline values: CDR1 PRHDT, CDR2 FYEKMQ (reference sequence).

This clonotype was seen more than once but under ten times. The chain's CDR3 is CASSLSKLGNIQYF. The CDR3 bases are TGTGCCAGCAGTTTATCGAAGCTGGGAAACATTCAGTACTTC. The chain has TRBV27 and TRBJ2-4; D not certain. The germline V and J ends were trimmed by 0 bases and 6 bases, with 9 bases remaining between them. Germline V gene lookup returns CDR1 MNHEY and CDR2 SMNVEV (reference sequence). The CDR3 length is 14 residues.

This clonotype was found a few times. The chain recombines TRBV5-1 with TRBJ2-7; D perhaps matches TRBD1 (5 bases). Germline assignment: CDR1 SGHRS and CDR2 YFSETQ. The V end lost 1 base, the J end lost 4 bases, and 12 bases lay between the germline ends. CDR3 size: 14 residues. CDR3: CASSLIRREYEQYF. CDR3 DNA: TGCGCCAGCAGCTTGATCCGCAGGGAATACGAGCAGTACTTC.

This clonotype came up many times. V gene TRBV27 combines with J gene TRBJ2-7; D gene ambiguous. Trimming took off 5 bases at V and 4 bases at J, with 9 bases between the two ends. The germline V gene encodes CDR1 MNHEY and CDR2 SMNVEV (reference sequence). The CDR3 covers 12 residues. Written as DNA, the CDR3 is TGTGCCAGCAGTAAGATTGGATACGAGCAGTACTTC. Translating it yields CASSKIGYEQYF.

This clonotype was detected only a few times. The chain is built from TRBV7-8 and TRBJ2-4; the D gene could be TRBD1 or TRBD2 (5 bases each). V lost 5 bases and J 9 bases, leaving 17 bases between the germline ends. There are 14 residues in the CDR3. Looked up from germline, CDR1 is SGHVS and CDR2 is FQNEAQ. In DNA form, the CDR3 reads TGTGCCAGCAGCCCCGGGGCCTCGAAGGCCATTCAGTACTTC. This sequence encodes CASSPGASKAIQYF.

This clonotype was counted a few times. The chain is built from TRBV20-1 and TRBJ2-7; 8 bases fit TRBD1. V was clipped by 2 bases and J by 3 bases; unmatched bases: 6. The CDR3 extends over 14 amino acids. Germline assignment: CDR1 DFQATT and CDR2 SNEGSKA (reference sequence). The CDR3, as DNA: TGCAGTGCTAGAAGGGTCAGGGGGCACTACGAGCAGTACTTC. It translates to CSARRVRGHYEQYF.

The chain recombines TRBV5-5 with TRBJ2-3; 7 nucleotides agree with TRBD1. This CDR3 comprises 15 residues. Trimming took 3 bases from V and 6 from J; bases not matched to a gene: 10. Germline CDR1 reads SGHKS; CDR2 reads YYEKEE (reference sequence). For the CDR3, the DNA is TGTGCCAGCAGCTGGGACAGCCGCCTGGGGGATACGCAGTATTTT. Its protein product is CASSWDSRLGDTQYF.

The chain combines TRBV10-2 with TRBJ2-2, with 8 bases identical to TRBD1. The germline gives CDR1 WSHSY, CDR2 SAAADI. This CDR3 spans 18 amino acids. The ends lost 0 bases at V and 5 bases at J; junction bases unmatched: 11. In DNA form, the CDR3 reads TGCGCCAGCAGTGAGTCTCACGCGGCAGGGGGCCGGACCGGGGAGCTGTTTTTT. Translating it yields CASSESHAAGGRTGELFF.